The 24 T cell receptor beta chains reported below all come from one sample, sequenced in a study of shared clonotypes between healthy human individuals (TCRdb year 2020). Library preparation employed the immunoSEQ multiplex PCR assay. TCRdb retrieved this table from immuneACCESS and kept in-frame rearrangements only. Not all clones are present; in checked studies, unresolved V genes account for under half, and no reason is known for the remainder. In this sample the table shows over a million clones, 95% to 99% of which occur a single time. 0.4% to 0.45% of the sample is held by the ten biggest clonotypes. The sample was naive CD4+ T cells sorted from blood. The cell subset or site label of this sample denotes: CD45RA+ positively selected. The receptors stem from a young man in good health.

The chain is built from TRBV18 and TRBJ2-1; D uncertain. CDR3 length: 15 amino acids. Per the germline V gene, CDR1 is KGHSH and CDR2 is LQKENI. With 1 base removed from V and 2 bases from J, the gap between germline ends came to 9 bases. The CDR3 nucleotides are TGTGCCAGCTCACCACTCGAACTCGCCTACAATGAGCAGTTCTTC. Amino acids: CASSPLELAYNEQFF.

The gene calls are TRBV4-3 and TRBJ2-7, with D tentatively TRBD1 (6 bases). V was clipped by 1 base and J by 3 bases, with 10 bases between them. Germline V gene lookup returns CDR1 LGHNA and CDR2 YSLEER. The CDR3 contains 14 residues. The CDR3 DNA reads as TGCGCCAGCAGCCAAGGGGGGCTAGACTACGAGCAGTACTTC. This sequence encodes CASSQGGLDYEQYF.

This chain links TRBV2 with TRBJ1-6, with TRBD1 as a possible D gene (6 bases). The germline V gene encodes CDR1 SNHLY and CDR2 FYNNEI. V gave up 6 bases and J gave up 10 bases, with 19 bases separating them. This CDR3 is built from 15 residues. CDR3 in amino acids: CASRLTDSSVSPLHF. The DNA of the CDR3 is TGTGCCAGCAGGCTGACGGACAGTTCGGTGTCACCCCTCCACTTT.

The chain recombines TRBV5-4 with TRBJ2-2; TRBD2 aligns across 12 bases. Germline V gene sequence: CDR1 SGHNT, CDR2 YYREEE (reference sequence). This CDR3 comprises 16 residues. With V trimmed by 4 bases and J by 4 bases, 5 bases remained unmatched. CDR3 sequence: CASSTTSGRITGELFF. The CDR3 DNA sequence: TGTGCCAGCAGCACCACTAGCGGGAGGATCACCGGGGAGCTGTTTTTT.

This clone came up once. The same CDR3 also results from other DNA sequences found in this sample. The chain recombines TRBV29-1 with TRBJ2-3, with 11 bases lining up with TRBD2. CDR3 size: 14 residues. Germline values: CDR1 SQVTM, CDR2 ANQGSEA. V was pared by 3 bases and J by 4 bases, with 3 bases of the junction left unmatched. The CDR3 region is CSVDLLAGADTQYF. Written as DNA, the CDR3 is TGCAGCGTTGACCTACTAGCGGGAGCAGATACGCAGTATTTT.

This clone has a single count. The chain couples TRBV5-1 to TRBJ2-1; perhaps TRBD1 as D (8 bases). Trimming stripped 0 bases from V and 7 bases from J, with 14 bases between. Germline assignment: CDR1 SGHRS and CDR2 YFSETQ. The CDR3 runs to 15 residues. CDR3 nucleotides: TGCGCCAGCAGCTTGGCGCTACAGGGGGGGAATGAGCAGTTCTTC. Translation: CASSLALQGGNEQFF.

V and J are TRBV25-1 and TRBJ2-7; 9 bases agree with TRBD1. J lost 1 base, V lost 6 bases, and 7 bases had no gene match. CDR3 size: 15 residues. Per germline, CDR1 MGHDK and CDR2 SYGVNS. The CDR3 sequence is CASSPGGTGSYEQYF. The CDR3 bases are TGTGCCAGCAGCCCCGGGGGGACAGGGTCCTACGAGCAGTACTTC.

The chain links TRBV9 to TRBJ2-3; D remains ambiguous. Trimming removed 6 bases from V and 0 bases from J, with 11 bases in between. This CDR3 has 14 residues. In germline, CDR1 is SGDLS, CDR2 YYNGEE. CDR3: CASNPGGSTDTQYF. CDR3 sequence (DNA): TGTGCCAGCAACCCAGGCGGCAGCACAGATACGCAGTATTTT.

The chain uses TRBV6-6 and TRBJ2-7; possible D gene TRBD2, 5 bases. CDR3 length: 13 amino acids. From germline, CDR1 is MNHNY and CDR2 SVGAGI (reference sequence). The germline V and J ends were trimmed by 7 bases and 5 bases, with 15 bases remaining between them. The CDR3, as DNA: TGTGCCAGCAAGGAGGCGGGTCGGCACGAGCAGTACTTC. Translation gives CASKEAGRHEQYF.

This chain links TRBV5-1 with TRBJ2-1; 8 bases are a match to TRBD1. Trimming removed 5 bases from V and 7 bases from J; junction bases left unmatched: 14. This CDR3 spans 16 amino acids. Per the germline V gene, CDR1 is SGHRS and CDR2 is YFSETQ. The CDR3 sequence is CASRPGQGRGRNEQFF. CDR3 sequence (DNA): TGCGCCAGCAGGCCAGGACAGGGACGTGGACGGAATGAGCAGTTCTTC.

The chain couples TRBV9 to TRBJ2-1; weak D call: TRBD2 (6 bases). The ends were cut back, 2 bases at V and 12 bases at J, with 27 bases in the middle. CDR3 length: 17 residues. Per the germline V gene, CDR1 is SGDLS and CDR2 is YYNGEE. The CDR3 loop reads CASSVGGRLSTMSVQFF. The CDR3 coding sequence is TGTGCCAGCAGCGTTGGGGGGAGACTAAGTACAATGTCGGTGCAGTTCTTC.

The chain joins TRBV28 to TRBJ1-2; D gene ambiguous. The CDR3 is made up of 13 amino acids. Deletions cut 6 bases from V and 5 bases from J, with 13 bases between. CDR1 is MDHEN and CDR2 is SYDVKM in the germline V gene. In nucleotides, the CDR3 is TGTGCCAGCAGGCGCCCCCTGGGGTATGGCTACACCTTC. It codes for CASRRPLGYGYTF.

The V gene is TRBV9, the J gene TRBJ2-1; weak D call: TRBD2 (5 bases). Germline V lookup: CDR1 SGDLS, CDR2 YYNGEE. V was cut by 2 bases and J by 8 bases, with 14 bases left in between. This CDR3 contains 14 residues. The CDR3 sequence is CASSVRWEMDEQFF. The CDR3 coding sequence is TGTGCCAGCAGCGTGCGCTGGGAGATGGATGAGCAGTTCTTC. Supplemented by reference TRBV9 and TRBJ2-1, the full variable domain reads DSGVTQTPKHLITATGQRVTLRCSPRSGDLSVYWYQQSLDQGLQFLIQYYNGEERAKGNILERFSAQQFPDLHSELNLSSLELGDSALYFCASSVRWEMDEQFFGPGTRLTVL.

The chain joins TRBV27 to TRBJ2-6, with D possibly TRBD1 on 6 matching bases. The V gene's germline CDR1 is MNHEY and CDR2 SMNVEV (reference sequence). Trimming removed 4 bases at V and 0 bases at J, with 10 bases between. This CDR3 has 16 residues. CDR3 residues: CASSSPQGSGANVLTF. The CDR3 nucleotides are TGTGCCAGCAGTTCCCCACAGGGCTCTGGGGCCAACGTCCTGACTTTC.

The chain carries TRBV6-1 and TRBJ2-7, with D possibly matching TRBD2 (6 bases). This CDR3 spans 12 amino acids. The germline gives CDR1 MNHNS, CDR2 SASEGT. The V end lost 6 bases, the J end lost 6 bases, and 12 bases lay between the germline ends. The CDR3 sequence is CASREGLGEQYF. The DNA of the CDR3 is TGTGCCAGCAGGGAGGGACTTGGCGAGCAGTACTTC.

The CDR3 coding sequence is TGTGCCAGCAGCTTACGAGGGGAGGGCTACGAGCAGTACTTC. Its translation is CASSLRGEGYEQYF. The rearrangement uses TRBV7-3 and TRBJ2-7; 7 bases align to TRBD2. From germline, CDR1 is SGHTA and CDR2 FQGTGA. CDR3 size: 14 residues. The junction had 4 bases not matched to a gene; V was cut back by 2 bases and J by 3 bases.

The chain links TRBV25-1 to TRBJ2-7, with TRBD1 matching 8 bases. The CDR3 loop spans 13 amino acids. J was trimmed by 6 bases and V by 6 bases; bases with no gene match: 7. From germline, CDR1 is MGHDK and CDR2 SYGVNS. DNA for the CDR3: TGTGCCAGCAGCGGACAGGGTTTGGTCGAGCAGTACTTC. Translation gives CASSGQGLVEQYF.

J is TRBJ2-1 and V is TRBV5-1; perhaps TRBD2 as D (6 bases). This CDR3 region has 15 residues. Trimming left V 2 bases short and J 6 bases short, with 15 bases between. Looked up from germline, CDR1 is SGHRS and CDR2 is YFSETQ. DNA for the CDR3: TGCGCCAGCAGCTTCCACGGGAGCGTCGGCAATGAGCAGTTCTTC. Its translation is CASSFHGSVGNEQFF. Looking up the rest from reference TRBV5-1 and TRBJ2-1 gives the full variable domain: KAGVTQTPRYLIKTRGQQVTLSCSPISGHRSVSWYQQTPGQGLQFLFEYFSETQRNKGNFPGRFSGRQFSNSRSEMNVSTLELGDSALYLCASSFHGSVGNEQFFGPGTRLTVL.

The chain couples TRBV25-1 to TRBJ1-1; a weak D match, TRBD1 (5 bases). The V gene's germline CDR1 is MGHDK and CDR2 SYGVNS. There are 15 residues in the CDR3. Between the trimmed V and J ends, which lost 5 bases and 5 bases, there was a span of 18 bases. CDR3 sequence: CASSPRAGWETEAFF. The CDR3 region has the DNA TGTGCCAGCAGTCCCCGGGCAGGGTGGGAGACTGAAGCTTTCTTT.

The chain uses TRBV19 and TRBJ1-2; D call uncertain. The CDR3 extends over 12 amino acids. The germline V gene has CDR1 LNHDA and CDR2 SQIVND (reference sequence). Trimming shortened V by 5 bases and J by 6 bases, and 10 bases separated the two germline ends. The CDR3 is CASSEGFNGYTF. CDR3 in DNA: TGTGCCAGTAGTGAAGGTTTCAATGGCTACACCTTC.

This chain connects TRBV29-1 to TRBJ2-5; possibly TRBD1 or TRBD2 for D (5 bases each). The V gene's germline CDR1 is SQVTM and CDR2 ANQGSEA. CDR3 length: 15 residues. Between the trimmed V and J ends, which lost 2 bases and 4 bases, there was a span of 17 bases. The CDR3 spells CSVELTGTPTETQYF. CDR3 bases: TGCAGCGTTGAACTGACCGGGACCCCCACAGAGACCCAGTACTTC.

J is TRBJ2-3 and V is TRBV7-2, with 9 bases matching TRBD2. The CDR3 totals 17 residues. Looked up from germline, CDR1 is SGHTA and CDR2 is FQGNSA. V was clipped by 5 bases and J by 0 bases; unmatched bases: 9. CDR3 nucleotides: TGTGCCAGCAGCCCCCGTCTAGCGGGACCTAGCACAGATACGCAGTATTTT. As protein: CASSPRLAGPSTDTQYF.

The J gene is TRBJ2-1, the V gene TRBV29-1; TRBD1 might be the D (6 bases). CDR1 and CDR2 from the germline V gene are SQVTM and ANQGSEA. This CDR3 is 15 amino acids long. Trimming removed 4 bases at V and 0 bases at J, with 13 bases between. This CDR3 is CSVVGTTLSYNEQFF. The CDR3 DNA is TGCAGCGTTGTAGGGACAACGCTCTCCTACAATGAGCAGTTCTTC.

V usage is TRBV5-1 and J usage is TRBJ1-5, with 8 bases identical to TRBD1. J lost 3 bases, V lost 1 base, and 3 bases had no gene match. There are 15 residues in the CDR3. The V gene's germline CDR1 is SGHRS and CDR2 YFSETQ. The CDR3 nucleotides are TGCGCCAGCAGCTTGACAGGGGGTTACAATCAGCCCCAGCATTTT. Translation: CASSLTGGYNQPQHF.